These 30 T cell receptor beta chains were all obtained from the same sample, sequenced in a study of control samples from healthy donors and cancer patients. Clones were read by immunoSEQ multiplex PCR, and TCRdb kept only the in-frame ones, dropping some. Of approximately 97,000 clones detected, roughly 89% appear once; the ten largest clones hold under 4%. The sample taken for sequencing was blood. These receptors were obtained from a human donor in good health. The donor label of this sample is uncertain.

V gene TRBV5-4 combines with J gene TRBJ2-6, with D perhaps TRBD2 (5 bases). Germline lookup yields CDR1 SGHNT and CDR2 YYREEE (reference sequence). The CDR3 totals 18 residues. The germline V and J ends were trimmed by 4 bases and 0 bases, with 17 bases remaining between them. The CDR3 is CASSPRAVTSSGANVLTF. CDR3 in DNA: TGTGCCAGCAGCCCGAGGGCAGTTACTAGCTCTGGGGCCAACGTCCTGACTTTC.

The chain employs TRBV9 and TRBJ1-1; 11 nucleotides align to TRBD1. J was trimmed by 0 bases and V by 4 bases; bases with no gene match: 11. The CDR3 spans 18 residues. Germline V gives CDR1 SGDLS, CDR2 YYNGEE. CDR3 nucleotides: TGTGCCAGCAGCCCAGAAAGGGGGACAGGGGGAATGAACACTGAAGCTTTCTTT. Residues: CASSPERGTGGMNTEAFF.

The chain carries TRBV7-8 and TRBJ1-1, with D possibly being TRBD1 (5 bases). CDR1 and CDR2 from the germline V gene are SGHVS and FQNEAQ. The CDR3 spans 13 residues. The V gene lost 5 bases and the J gene lost 0 bases, with 7 bases spanning the gap. The CDR3 sequence is CASSRDLNTEAFF. Here the CDR3 DNA reads TGTGCCAGCAGCCGGGACTTGAACACTGAAGCTTTCTTT. Together with reference TRBV7-8 and TRBJ1-1, the CDR3 gives the full variable domain: GAGVSQSPRYKVAKRGQDVALRCDPISGHVSLFWYQQALGQGPEFLTYFQNEAQLDKSGLPSDRFFAERPEGSVSTLKIQRTQQEDSAVYLCASSRDLNTEAFFGQGTRLTVV.

The chain couples TRBV20-1 to TRBJ2-3; D is undetermined. Between the trimmed V and J ends, which lost 2 bases and 3 bases, there was a span of 3 bases. Germline CDR1 reads DFQATT; CDR2 reads SNEGSKA (reference sequence). The CDR3 sequence is 11 residues long. The CDR3, as DNA: TGCAGTGCTAGATCTACAGATACGCAGTATTTT. Translating gives CSARSTDTQYF.

The gene calls are TRBV28 and TRBJ1-4, with D unclear. CDR3 length: 12 amino acids. Trimming took 3 bases from V and 6 from J, leaving 5 bases between them. Germline lookup yields CDR1 MDHEN and CDR2 SYDVKM. The DNA for the CDR3 is TGTGCCAGCAGTTTGTCGCATGAAAAACTGTTTTTT. Its protein product is CASSLSHEKLFF.

The rearrangement uses TRBV2 and TRBJ2-7; D not resolved. This CDR3 comprises 9 residues. V was trimmed by 5 bases and J by 6 bases, leaving 2 bases between them. Germline loops: CDR1 SNHLY, CDR2 FYNNEI. The chain's CDR3 is CASSCEQYF. In DNA form, the CDR3 reads TGTGCCAGCAGTTGCGAGCAGTACTTC.

The chain carries TRBV3-1 (or the pseudogene TRBV3-2) and TRBJ2-5, with D tentatively TRBD2 (5 bases). The CDR3 is 14 amino acids. CDR1 and CDR2 (germline): LGHDT, YNNKEL (reference sequence). Trimming took 1 base from V and 7 from J, leaving 13 bases between them. In DNA form, the CDR3 reads TGTGCCAGCAGCCAAGGGGGATCAGGAGGGACCCAGTACTTC. Its translation is CASSQGGSGGTQYF.

The V call is TRBV5-1, the J call TRBJ2-1; TRBD1 agrees at 12 bases. V lost 4 bases and J lost 7; bases outside the gene matches: 6. From germline, CDR1 is SGHRS and CDR2 YFSETQ. CDR3 length equals 15 residues. CDR3 sequence reads: CASSLGQGAINEQFF. The CDR3, as DNA: TGCGCCAGCAGCCTGGGACAGGGGGCTATTAATGAGCAGTTCTTC.

V and J are TRBV27 and TRBJ1-4; TRBD1 matches at 9 bases. Germline CDR1 is MNHEY and CDR2 is SMNVEV (reference sequence). The CDR3 length is 15 residues. Trimming at V came to 5 bases and at J to 11 bases, leaving 12 bases not matched to a gene. CDR3 DNA sequence: TGTGCCAGCAGTCCACAGGGGGCAATCGGAGCCAAACTGTTTTTT. As protein: CASSPQGAIGAKLFF.

This rearrangement joins TRBV11-2 to TRBJ1-4; D perhaps matches TRBD1 (6 bases). Germline V gene lookup returns CDR1 SGHAT and CDR2 FQNNGV. This CDR3 region has 15 residues. Trimming shortened V by 5 bases and J by 8 bases, and 18 bases separated the two germline ends. The CDR3 nucleotides read TGTGCCAGCAGCCCAGGGGCGCGAGGTCGGGAAAAACTGTTTTTT. This sequence encodes CASSPGARGREKLFF. Full variable domain (remainder filled in from reference TRBV11-2 and TRBJ1-4): EAGVAQSPRYKIIEKRQSVAFWCNPISGHATLYWYQQILGQGPKLLIQFQNNGVVDDSQLPKDRFSAERLKGVDSTLKIQPAKLEDSAVYLCASSPGARGREKLFFGSGTQLSVL.

This clone was recorded once. The chain joins TRBV18 to TRBJ2-2, with 10 bases identical to TRBD2. The CDR3 has 16 residues. V was clipped by 3 bases and J by 4 bases; unmatched bases: 5. Per the germline V gene, CDR1 is KGHSH and CDR2 is LQKENI. For the CDR3, the DNA is TGTGCCAGCTCACCCCCTAGCGGGGGTCCCACCGGGGAGCTGTTTTTT. Encoded protein: CASSPPSGGPTGELFF.

V is TRBV15 and J is TRBJ1-5; 7 nucleotides line up with TRBD1. Germline V gives CDR1 LNHNV, CDR2 YYDKDF (reference sequence). The CDR3 runs to 17 residues. V was pared by 4 bases and J by 2 bases, with 11 bases of the junction left unmatched. For the CDR3, the DNA is TGTGCCACCAGCAAGTGGGGGCCCGGACAGGGCAATCAGCCCCAGCATTTT. Translation gives CATSKWGPGQGNQPQHF.

The rearrangement joins TRBV9 to TRBJ2-5; D assignment may be TRBD1 or TRBD2 (6 bases each). The CDR3 is made up of 15 amino acids. Trimming removed 0 bases at V and 4 bases at J, with 13 bases between. CDR1 and CDR2 (germline): SGDLS, YYNGEE. Here the CDR3 DNA reads TGTGCCAGCAGCGTAGTGGGGGGCTGGCGAGAGACCCAGTACTTC. Residues: CASSVVGGWRETQYF.

J is TRBJ2-2 and V is TRBV29-1, with D tentatively TRBD1 (5 bases). This CDR3 is 18 amino acids long. Germline lookup yields CDR1 SQVTM and CDR2 ANQGSEA. V was trimmed by 3 bases and J by 7 bases, leaving 27 bases between them. As DNA, the CDR3 is TGCAGCGTTGACAGAAAAAGGGGCTGGGCATCACCTCTCGGGGAGCTGTTTTTT. Amino acid sequence: CSVDRKRGWASPLGELFF.

The chain employs TRBV20-1 and TRBJ2-1; unclear D gene. With 5 bases removed from V and 10 bases from J, the gap between germline ends came to 12 bases. The CDR3 is 11 residues long. Germline values: CDR1 DFQATT, CDR2 SNEGSKA (reference sequence). The CDR3 region is CSARLGIEQFF. DNA of the CDR3: TGCAGTGCTCGGCTGGGAATCGAGCAGTTCTTC.

The chain couples TRBV11-1 to TRBJ2-1, with unresolved D. This CDR3 contains 14 residues. Looked up from germline, CDR1 is SGHAT and CDR2 is FQDESV (reference sequence). V lost 2 bases, J lost 4 bases, and 9 bases lay in between. CDR3: CASSLSDIYNEQFF. The CDR3 nucleotides read TGTGCCAGCAGCTTATCTGACATATACAATGAGCAGTTCTTC.

CDR3 sequence (DNA): TGTGCCAGCAGTTACACGAGAAGCCCTGGGGACTATGGCTACACCTTC. Residues: CASSYTRSPGDYGYTF. This chain joins TRBV6-5 and TRBJ1-2; D unclear. With 2 bases removed from V and 3 bases from J, the gap between germline ends came to 16 bases. Germline CDR1 MNHEY, CDR2 SVGAGI. This CDR3 contains 16 residues.

This sequence joins TRBV19 and TRBJ2-1, with D possibly TRBD1 on 5 matching bases. The V end lost 6 bases, the J end lost 0 bases, and 12 bases lay between the germline ends. Germline assignment: CDR1 LNHDA and CDR2 SQIVND (reference sequence). The CDR3 covers 15 residues. CDR3 coding DNA: TGTGCCAGTAGAGGGGCAGAGAGCTCCTACAATGAGCAGTTCTTC. Encoded protein: CASRGAESSYNEQFF.

The CDR3 DNA sequence: TGTGCCAGCAGCCTCCGGGACTACAACCAAGAGACCCAGTACTTC. Residues: CASSLRDYNQETQYF. The chain has TRBV3-1 (or the pseudogene TRBV3-2) and TRBJ2-5, with 7 bases aligning to TRBD2. This CDR3 spans 15 amino acids. Germline V gene lookup returns CDR1 LGHDT and CDR2 YNNKEL (reference sequence). J gave up 0 bases and V 4 bases, and 5 bases lay outside the gene matches.

The chain combines TRBV28 with TRBJ2-2, with D perhaps TRBD1 or TRBD2 (7 bases each). There are 14 residues in the CDR3. Trimming stripped 5 bases from V and 6 bases from J, with 13 bases between. The V gene's germline CDR1 is MDHEN and CDR2 SYDVKM. The CDR3 region is CASSPGGRAGELFF. CDR3 nucleotide sequence: TGTGCCAGCAGTCCAGGGGGGAGGGCCGGGGAGCTGTTTTTT.

This clone was seen a single time. The V and J genes are TRBV11-2 and TRBJ1-2; D remains unclear. Per germline, CDR1 SGHAT and CDR2 FQNNGV. The germline V and J ends were trimmed by 2 bases and 6 bases, with 10 bases remaining between them. The CDR3 totals 13 residues. The CDR3 bases are TGTGCCAGCAGCTTACAGTTTTTGGATGGCTACACCTTC. Translating it yields CASSLQFLDGYTF.

The chain has TRBV5-1 and TRBJ1-1, with a possible D match to TRBD1 (6 bases). Germline V gives CDR1 SGHRS, CDR2 YFSETQ. The CDR3 runs 14 residues. The germline V and J ends were trimmed by 0 bases and 3 bases, with 9 bases remaining between them. The DNA for the CDR3 is TGCGCCAGCAGCTTGGGAGAGGGGGACACTGAAGCTTTCTTT. Protein sequence: CASSLGEGDTEAFF.

The J gene is TRBJ2-1, the V gene TRBV4-2; D possibly corresponds to TRBD1 (6 bases). The CDR3 contains 15 residues. The germline gives CDR1 LGHNA, CDR2 YNFKEQ. V lost 1 base and J 4 bases, leaving 11 bases between the germline ends. CDR3 in amino acids: CASSQVGANYNEQFF. In DNA form, the CDR3 reads TGTGCCAGCAGCCAAGTGGGGGCGAATTACAATGAGCAGTTCTTC.

Written as DNA, the CDR3 is TGTGCCTGCCGAGCCTACGCGGGGGGGCCCACCGGGGAGCTGTTTTTT. It codes for CACRAYAGGPTGELFF. The chain uses TRBV27 and TRBJ2-2; the match to TRBD2 covers 9 bases. V dropped 11 bases and J dropped 4; count of bases not matched to a gene: 14. This CDR3 has 16 residues. CDR1 MNHEY and CDR2 SMNVEV come from the germline V gene (reference sequence).

The rearrangement joins TRBV6-6 to TRBJ1-2; D is ambiguous. The length of the CDR3 is 15 residues. V was trimmed by 10 bases and J by 4 bases, leaving 22 bases between them. The germline CDR1 and CDR2 sequences are MNHNY and SVGAGI (reference sequence). CDR3 region: CATSNPGDALYGYTF. The CDR3 DNA reads TGTGCCACCAGCAACCCCGGAGATGCCCTCTATGGCTACACCTTC.

This sequence joins TRBV5-1 and TRBJ2-2, with 7 bases that match TRBD1. The length of the CDR3 is 16 residues. V dropped 5 bases and J dropped 0; count of bases not matched to a gene: 7. Germline CDR1 is SGHRS and CDR2 is YFSETQ. The CDR3 DNA reads TGCGCCAGCAGGAAAACAGGGGCCACGAACACCGGGGAGCTGTTTTTT. This gives the protein CASRKTGATNTGELFF.

Details on this clone: One junction end disagrees with the germline gene, perhaps due to a read error. This chain connects TRBV6-5 to TRBJ2-4; 7 bases fit TRBD2. CDR3 length: 10 residues. Germline-derived CDR1 and CDR2 are MNHEY and SVGAGI. The DNA of the CDR3 is TGTGCCAGCAGTCGGCTAGCGGACCCCTTT. Translated, it gives CASSRLADPF.

Worth noting for this clone: This sample includes further DNA sequences coding for the same CDR3. This chain connects TRBV6-5 to TRBJ2-3; tentatively, D is TRBD2 (5 bases). Germline CDR1 MNHEY, CDR2 SVGAGI. With 0 bases removed from V and 1 base from J, the gap between germline ends came to 5 bases. This CDR3 comprises 14 residues. The CDR3 DNA reads TGTGCCAGCAGTTACTCGAGGGGCACAGATACGCAGTATTTT. This translates into CASSYSRGTDTQYF.

The chain links TRBV27 to TRBJ1-2; TRBD1 matches at 7 bases. Per the germline V gene, CDR1 is MNHEY and CDR2 is SMNVEV (reference sequence). V trimming: 2 bases; J trimming: 7 bases; junction bases outside the gene matches: 7. The CDR3 runs to 14 residues. CDR3 nucleotides: TGTGCCAGCAGTTTAACCGGGACAGTCCGTGGCTACACCTTC. It specifies CASSLTGTVRGYTF.

The rearrangement joins TRBV19 to TRBJ2-1, with TRBD1 matching over 7 bases. J was trimmed by 5 bases and V by 5 bases; bases with no gene match: 12. CDR1 is LNHDA and CDR2 is SQIVND in the germline V gene (reference sequence). The CDR3 is made up of 16 amino acids. Here the CDR3 reads CASSSHNRGKDNEQFF. In DNA form, the CDR3 reads TGTGCCAGTAGTTCCCACAACAGGGGAAAGGACAATGAGCAGTTCTTC.